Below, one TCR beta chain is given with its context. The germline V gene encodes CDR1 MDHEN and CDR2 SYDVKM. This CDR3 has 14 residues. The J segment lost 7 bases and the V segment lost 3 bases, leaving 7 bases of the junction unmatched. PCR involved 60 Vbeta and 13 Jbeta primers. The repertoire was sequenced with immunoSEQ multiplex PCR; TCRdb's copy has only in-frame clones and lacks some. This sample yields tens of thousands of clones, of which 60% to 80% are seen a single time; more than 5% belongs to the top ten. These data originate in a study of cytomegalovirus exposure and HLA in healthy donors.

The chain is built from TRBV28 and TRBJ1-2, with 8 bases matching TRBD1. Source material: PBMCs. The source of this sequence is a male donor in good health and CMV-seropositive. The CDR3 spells CASSLSRGRFGYTF. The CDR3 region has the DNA TGTGCCAGCAGTTTGTCCAGGGGGCGCTTTGGCTACACCTTC.